The T cell receptor beta chain described here comes from a study of human T cells and chemical hapten exposure. The wider study: Minor volume differences among pooled libraries chiefly drove per-sample TCR yield variation. General study points: No alteration of TCRs above 1 in 1000 frequency was seen with DPC sensitization.

Many counts were recorded for this clonotype. Its specificity is unknown. Time point of the sample: healthy volunteer bleed at 2 weeks. Unfractionated whole blood yielded the extracted total RNA. CDR3 length: 16 residues. J gave up 0 bases and V 6 bases, and 8 bases lay outside the gene matches. The germline V gene encodes CDR1 MNHEY and CDR2 SVGEGT. Unique molecular identifiers were linked by the library to individual cDNA molecules. One entry per CDR3 protein, called by TCRdb with MiXCR from the RACE reads. This sample carries about 50,000 distinct CDR3 sequences, about 3.9% of them seen once, and the ten largest clones take roughly 1.6%.

Sequencing used whole blood. The rearrangement uses TRBV6-2 or TRBV6-3 and TRBJ2-4; 7 bases fit TRBD2. This TCR derives from a female donor in good health. Some clones in this sample may be carry-over from other donors' samples. The CDR3 here is CASSLERGLAKNIQYF. CDR3 sequence (DNA): TGTGCCAGCAGCCTCGAGCGGGGTCTAGCCAAAAACATTCAGTACTTC.